The 14 T cell receptor beta chains below all came from one sample that was sequenced in a study of blood T cell repertoires in COVID-19. The repertoire was sequenced with immunoSEQ multiplex PCR; TCRdb's copy has only in-frame clones and lacks some. The repertoire holds a few hundred thousand clones, with 87% as singletons. Sample: peripheral blood. The receptors stem from a man younger than 30 with active or convalescent COVID-19.

The chain recombines TRBV7-3 with TRBJ2-1; 8 bases line up with TRBD2. V lost 5 bases, J lost 6 bases, and 6 bases stayed unmatched. CDR1 and CDR2 (germline): SGHTA, FQGTGA. CDR3 size: 14 residues. CDR3 residues: CASSPHLAGNEQFF. CDR3 sequence (DNA): TGTGCCAGCAGCCCTCACCTAGCGGGCAATGAGCAGTTCTTC.

This chain connects TRBV19 to TRBJ2-1, with 11 bases that match TRBD2. The CDR3 consists of 15 residues. Germline V gene lookup returns CDR1 LNHDA and CDR2 SQIVND (reference sequence). Trimming at V came to 6 bases and at J to 6 bases, leaving 7 bases not matched to a gene. CDR3 DNA sequence: TGTGCCAGTAGCTCCACTAGCGGGGGACTCAATGAGCAGTTCTTC. It specifies CASSSTSGGLNEQFF.

The V call is TRBV4-1, the J call TRBJ1-1, with 8 nucleotides matching TRBD1. V dropped 4 bases and J dropped 4; count of bases not matched to a gene: 5. This CDR3 has 14 residues. The germline V gene has CDR1 MGHRA and CDR2 YSYEKL. DNA of the CDR3: TGCGCCAGCAGCCCCGACAGGGGAAGCACTGAAGCTTTCTTT. This encodes CASSPDRGSTEAFF.

This clone was observed a few times. V is TRBV21-1 and J is TRBJ1-2; the table's TRBD1 call for D was not verified on the DNA. TRBV21-1 is termed a pseudogene. CDR3 length equals 12 residues. The CDR3 region has the DNA TGTGCCAGCAGCAGTTACAGGGGCGGCTACACCTTC. Amino acid sequence: CASSSYRGGYTF.

The chain employs TRBV10-3 and TRBJ1-2; D unclear. Trimming shortened V by 3 bases and J by 8 bases, and 16 bases separated the two germline ends. Germline V CDR1 and CDR2: ENHRY, SYGVKD. CDR3 length equals 14 residues. The CDR3 sequence is CAISDRSIFSGYTF. In DNA, the CDR3 is TGTGCCATCAGTGATCGGTCGATTTTCTCCGGCTACACCTTC.

The rearrangement uses TRBV6-6 and TRBJ1-2, with D possibly TRBD1 on 6 matching bases. V was cut by 10 bases and J by 8 bases, with 14 bases left in between. CDR1 MNHNY and CDR2 SVGAGI come from the germline V gene (reference sequence). This CDR3 has 11 residues. Here the CDR3 reads CAILQGTGYTF. CDR3 nucleotides: TGTGCCATCCTTCAGGGGACCGGCTACACCTTC.

The chain recombines TRBV7-2 with TRBJ1-6, with D hard to call. Trimming stripped 7 bases from V and 12 bases from J, with 16 bases between. The germline V gene has CDR1 SGHTA and CDR2 FQGNSA. CDR3 length equals 13 residues. The CDR3 protein is CASTHDSRQPLHF. The DNA of the CDR3 is TGTGCCAGCACCCACGATAGCCGGCAACCCCTCCACTTT.

The chain links TRBV27 to TRBJ1-2; D is unclear. Trimming took 5 bases from V and 6 from J, leaving 13 bases between them. The CDR3 totals 13 residues. CDR1 and CDR2 from the germline V gene are MNHEY and SMNVEV (reference sequence). The CDR3 region has the DNA TGTGCCAGCAGTCCCGGACGGCGGGATGGCTACACCTTC. It yields the protein CASSPGRRDGYTF.

The chain recombines TRBV24-1 with TRBJ2-1; TRBD2 agrees at 11 bases. Germline V gives CDR1 KGHDR, CDR2 SFDVKD. The CDR3 consists of 16 residues. V shed 7 bases and J 0 bases; nucleotides not matched to a gene: 4. CDR3 sequence reads: CATRRLAGSSYNEQFF. CDR3 DNA sequence: TGTGCCACCAGACGACTAGCGGGGAGCTCCTACAATGAGCAGTTCTTC.

This clone was counted a single time. The chain combines TRBV5-1 with TRBJ2-5; D possibly corresponds to TRBD1 (5 bases). Trimming pared 3 bases from V and 3 bases from J, leaving 9 bases between. Germline CDR1 is SGHRS and CDR2 is YFSETQ. This CDR3 has 13 residues. CDR3 coding DNA: TGCGCCAGCAGCTCAGCAGGGAAAGAGACCCAGTACTTC. Translating it yields CASSSAGKETQYF.

The V gene is TRBV5-1, the J gene TRBJ1-2, with a possible D match to TRBD1 (6 bases). V was trimmed by 4 bases and J by 2 bases, leaving 15 bases between them. Looked up from germline, CDR1 is SGHRS and CDR2 is YFSETQ. The CDR3 is made up of 15 amino acids. The CDR3 is CASSQAGDNNYGYTF. The CDR3 coding sequence is TGCGCCAGCAGCCAAGCAGGGGACAACAACTATGGCTACACCTTC.

CDR3 residues: CASRQGGYTEAFF. Here the CDR3 DNA reads TGTGCCAGCAGACAGGGGGGGTACACTGAAGCTTTCTTT. The chain is built from TRBV3-1 (or the pseudogene TRBV3-2) and TRBJ1-1, with 8 bases fitting TRBD1. The CDR3 sequence is 13 residues long. V was clipped by 6 bases and J by 3 bases; unmatched bases: 3. The germline V gene has CDR1 LGHDT and CDR2 YNNKEL (reference sequence).

This chain links TRBV3-1 (or the pseudogene TRBV3-2) with TRBJ1-5, with D perhaps matching TRBD1 (6 bases). With 1 base removed from V and 2 bases from J, the gap between germline ends came to 9 bases. Germline-derived CDR1 and CDR2 are LGHDT and YNNKEL (reference sequence). There are 15 residues in the CDR3. The CDR3 reads CASSQGEGGNQPQHF. DNA of the CDR3: TGTGCCAGCAGCCAAGGGGAGGGGGGCAATCAGCCCCAGCATTTT.

This chain links TRBV19 with TRBJ1-1; D unclear. This CDR3 has 13 residues. The V and J ends lost 7 bases and 3 bases respectively, with 12 bases between them. Germline-derived CDR1 and CDR2 are LNHDA and SQIVND (reference sequence). The CDR3: CASNLGPDTEAFF. The CDR3 DNA follows: TGTGCCAGTAACCTTGGGCCGGACACTGAAGCTTTCTTT.